The clone carrying this TCR beta chain was detected ten times or more. Its antigen is as yet unknown. These data come from a study of identical twins. General study points: Out-of-frame sharing of TCR alpha in monozygotic twins was underestimated by models. Analyses based on zero insertions could be partly confounded by invariant MAIT and iNKT cells.

V was trimmed by 1 base and J by 0 bases, leaving 5 bases between them. Germline values: CDR1 DFQATT, CDR2 SNEGSKA (reference sequence). CDR3 length: 13 amino acids. TCRdb passed the 5' RACE reads through MiXCR, listing each CDR3 protein once. This table holds about 280,000 distinct CDR3 sequences, 6.5% to 9.5% found once. The sample was also linked to a second study, of yellow fever vaccine responses in identical twins. That work adds: Reportedly, twins' vaccine T cell responses looked partly convergent and partly personalized.

This chain joins TRBV20-1 and TRBJ2-3; D uncertain. Sample: memory (CD45RO+) T cells sorted from blood. The receptor comes from a woman between 18 and 29 years old in good health. CDR3 DNA sequence: TGCAGTGCTAGAGCTACCAGCACAGATACGCAGTATTTT. This gives the protein CSARATSTDTQYF.